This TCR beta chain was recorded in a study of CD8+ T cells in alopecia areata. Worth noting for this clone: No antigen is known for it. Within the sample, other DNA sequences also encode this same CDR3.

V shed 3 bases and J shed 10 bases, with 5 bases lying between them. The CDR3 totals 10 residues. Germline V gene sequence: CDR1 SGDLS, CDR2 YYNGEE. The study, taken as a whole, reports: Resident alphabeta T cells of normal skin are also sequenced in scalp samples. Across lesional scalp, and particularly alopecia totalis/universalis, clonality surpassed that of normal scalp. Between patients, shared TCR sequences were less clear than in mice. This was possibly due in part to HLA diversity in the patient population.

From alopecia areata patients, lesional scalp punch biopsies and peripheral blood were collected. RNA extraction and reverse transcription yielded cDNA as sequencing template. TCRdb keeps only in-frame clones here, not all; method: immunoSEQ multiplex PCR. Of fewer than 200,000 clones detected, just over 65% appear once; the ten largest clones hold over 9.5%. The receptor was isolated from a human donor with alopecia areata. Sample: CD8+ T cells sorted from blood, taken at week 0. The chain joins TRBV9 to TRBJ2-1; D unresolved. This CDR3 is CASSGNEQFF. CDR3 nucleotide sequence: TGTGCCAGCAGCGGGAACGAGCAGTTCTTC.